This TCR beta chain emerged from a study of blood T cell repertoires in COVID-19. Overall study context: The origin of the acute and convalescent COVID-19 samples was the United States, Italy and Spain. The analysed material was cDNA or gDNA that came from T cells, B-cell-depleted T cells, or PBMCs.

In the study's own analysis: Cell counts per sample came from amplifying reference gene primers. Assay: immunoSEQ multiplex PCR; the TCRdb copy retains only in-frame clones and omits some. The V and J calls and the clone size are those of that table, but D and trimming were determined from the DNA. The table lists more than 95,000 clones, approximately 88% of them singletons. The receptor comes from a human donor in a cohort sampled during active COVID-19. Source material: peripheral blood.

The CDR3 loop is CAATRGGDQPQHF. CDR3 DNA sequence: TGTGCCGCCACGCGGGGGGGGGATCAGCCCCAGCATTTT. The chain combines TRBV10-3 with TRBJ1-5; maybe TRBD1 (5 bases). This CDR3 region has 13 residues. Deletions cut 11 bases from V and 5 bases from J, with 16 bases between. In germline, CDR1 is ENHRY, CDR2 SYGVKD.